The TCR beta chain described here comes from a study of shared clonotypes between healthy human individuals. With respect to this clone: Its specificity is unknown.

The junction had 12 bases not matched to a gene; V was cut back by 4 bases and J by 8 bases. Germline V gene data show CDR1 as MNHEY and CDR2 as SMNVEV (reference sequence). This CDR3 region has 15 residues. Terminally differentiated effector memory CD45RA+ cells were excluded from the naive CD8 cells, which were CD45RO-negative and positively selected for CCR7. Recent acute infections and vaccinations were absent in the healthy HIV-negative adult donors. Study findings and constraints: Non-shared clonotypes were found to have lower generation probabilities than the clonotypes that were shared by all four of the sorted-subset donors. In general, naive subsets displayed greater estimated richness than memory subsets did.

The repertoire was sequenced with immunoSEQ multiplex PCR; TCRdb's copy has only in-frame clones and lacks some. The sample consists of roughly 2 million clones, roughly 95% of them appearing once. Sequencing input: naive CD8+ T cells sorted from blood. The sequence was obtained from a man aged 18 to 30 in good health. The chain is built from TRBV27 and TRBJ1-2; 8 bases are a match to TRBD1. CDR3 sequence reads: CASSSIKLTGEGYTF. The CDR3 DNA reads TGTGCCAGCAGTTCTATAAAGCTGACAGGGGAAGGCTACACCTTC.